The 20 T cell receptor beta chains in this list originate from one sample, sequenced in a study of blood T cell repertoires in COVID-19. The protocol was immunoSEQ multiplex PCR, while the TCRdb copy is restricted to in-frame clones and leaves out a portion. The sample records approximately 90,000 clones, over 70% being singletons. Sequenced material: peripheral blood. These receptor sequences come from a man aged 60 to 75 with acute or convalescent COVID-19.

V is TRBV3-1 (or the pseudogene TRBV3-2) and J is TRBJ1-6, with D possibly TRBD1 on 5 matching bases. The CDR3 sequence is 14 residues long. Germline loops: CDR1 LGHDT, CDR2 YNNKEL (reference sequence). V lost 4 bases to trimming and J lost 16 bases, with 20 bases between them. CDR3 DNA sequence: TGTGCCAGCAGCCGAGACTCCTTCGGGGGGATTCTCCACTTT. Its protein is CASSRDSFGGILHF.

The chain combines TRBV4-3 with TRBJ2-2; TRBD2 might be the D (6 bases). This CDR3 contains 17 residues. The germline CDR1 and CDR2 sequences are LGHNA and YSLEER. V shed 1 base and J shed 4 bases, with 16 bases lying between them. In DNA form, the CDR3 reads TGCGCCAGCAGCCAAGCCTCGTCGGGAGTAAGCACCGGGGAGCTGTTTTTT. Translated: CASSQASSGVSTGELFF.

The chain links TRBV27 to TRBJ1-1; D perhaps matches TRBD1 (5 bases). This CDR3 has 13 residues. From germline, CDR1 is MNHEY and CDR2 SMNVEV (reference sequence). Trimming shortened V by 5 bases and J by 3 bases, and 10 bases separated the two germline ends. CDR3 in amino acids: CASSKGRDTEAFF. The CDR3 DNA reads TGTGCCAGCAGTAAGGGGCGCGACACTGAAGCTTTCTTT.

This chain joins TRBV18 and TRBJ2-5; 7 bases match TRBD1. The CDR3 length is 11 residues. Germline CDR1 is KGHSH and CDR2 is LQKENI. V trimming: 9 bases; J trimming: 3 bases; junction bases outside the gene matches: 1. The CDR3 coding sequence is TGTGCCAGTGGGACAGAAGAGACCCAGTACTTC. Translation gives CASGTEETQYF.

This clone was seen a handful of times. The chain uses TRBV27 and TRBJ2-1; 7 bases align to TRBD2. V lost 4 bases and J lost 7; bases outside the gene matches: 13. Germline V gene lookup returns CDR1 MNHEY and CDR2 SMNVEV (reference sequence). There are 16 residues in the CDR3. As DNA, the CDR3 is TGTGCCAGCAGTTGGATGGCGGGAGAGGGCGGGAATGAGCAGTTCTTC. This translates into CASSWMAGEGGNEQFF.

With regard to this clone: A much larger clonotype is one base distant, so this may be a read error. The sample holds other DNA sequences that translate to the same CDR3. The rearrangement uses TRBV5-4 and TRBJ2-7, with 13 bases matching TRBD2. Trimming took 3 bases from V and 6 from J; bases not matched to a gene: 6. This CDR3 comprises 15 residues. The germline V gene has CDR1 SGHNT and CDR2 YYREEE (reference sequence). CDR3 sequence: CASSSRLAGGLEQYF. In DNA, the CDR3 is TGTGCCAGCAGCTCCAGACTAGCGGGAGGACTCGAGCAGTACTTC.

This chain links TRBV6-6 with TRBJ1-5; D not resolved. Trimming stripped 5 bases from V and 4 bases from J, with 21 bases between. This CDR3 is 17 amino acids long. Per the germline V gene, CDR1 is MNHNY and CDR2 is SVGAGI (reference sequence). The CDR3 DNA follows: TGTGCCAGCAGTCCCTTAGGAAGAGGGTTCGGTAATCAGCCCCAGCATTTT. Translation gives CASSPLGRGFGNQPQHF.

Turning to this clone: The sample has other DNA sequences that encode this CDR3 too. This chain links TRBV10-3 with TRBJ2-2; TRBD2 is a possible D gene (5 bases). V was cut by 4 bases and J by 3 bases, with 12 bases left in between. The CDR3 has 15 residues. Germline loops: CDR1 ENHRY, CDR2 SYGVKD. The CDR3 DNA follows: TGTGCCATCAGTGCTTTTAGCGTTGACACCGGGGAGCTGTTTTTT. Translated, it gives CAISAFSVDTGELFF.

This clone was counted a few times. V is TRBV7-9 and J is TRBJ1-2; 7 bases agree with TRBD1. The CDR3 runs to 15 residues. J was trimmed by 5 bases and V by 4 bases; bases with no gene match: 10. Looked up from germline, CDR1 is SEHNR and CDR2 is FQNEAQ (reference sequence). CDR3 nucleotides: TGTGCCAGCAGCTACCTTTCCGGGACAGCATATGGCTACACCTTC. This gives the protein CASSYLSGTAYGYTF.

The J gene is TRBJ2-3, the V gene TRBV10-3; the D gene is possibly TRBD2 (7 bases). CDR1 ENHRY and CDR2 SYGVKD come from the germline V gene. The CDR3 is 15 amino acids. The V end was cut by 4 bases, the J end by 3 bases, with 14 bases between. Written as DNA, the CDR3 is TGTGCCATCAGTGGCGGCGGGGGCGGAACAGATACGCAGTATTTT. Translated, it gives CAISGGGGGTDTQYF.

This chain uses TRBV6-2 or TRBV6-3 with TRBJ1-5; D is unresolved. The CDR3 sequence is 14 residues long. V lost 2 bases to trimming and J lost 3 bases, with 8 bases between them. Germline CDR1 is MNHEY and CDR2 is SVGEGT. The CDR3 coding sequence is TGTGCCAGCAGTTACCACCAGTCCAATCAGCCCCAGCATTTT. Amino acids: CASSYHQSNQPQHF.

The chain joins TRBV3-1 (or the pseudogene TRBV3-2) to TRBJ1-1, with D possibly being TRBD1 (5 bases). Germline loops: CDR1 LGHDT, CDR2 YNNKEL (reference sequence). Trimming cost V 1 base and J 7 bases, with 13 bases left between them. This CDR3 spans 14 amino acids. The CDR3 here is CASSQVQGESEAFF. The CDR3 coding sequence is TGTGCCAGCAGCCAAGTTCAGGGTGAAAGTGAAGCTTTCTTT.

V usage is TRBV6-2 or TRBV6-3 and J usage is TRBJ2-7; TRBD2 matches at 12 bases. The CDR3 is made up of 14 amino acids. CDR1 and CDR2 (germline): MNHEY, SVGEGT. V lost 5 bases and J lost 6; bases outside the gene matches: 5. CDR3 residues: CASSRLAGVPEQYF. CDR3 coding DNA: TGTGCCAGCAGTCGACTAGCGGGAGTCCCCGAGCAGTACTTC.

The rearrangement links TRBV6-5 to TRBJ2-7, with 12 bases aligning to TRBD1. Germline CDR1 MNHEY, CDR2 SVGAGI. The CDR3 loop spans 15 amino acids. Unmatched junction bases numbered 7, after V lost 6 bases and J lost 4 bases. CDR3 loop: CASRAGQGAWYEQYF. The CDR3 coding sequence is TGTGCCAGCAGGGCGGGACAGGGGGCTTGGTACGAGCAGTACTTC.

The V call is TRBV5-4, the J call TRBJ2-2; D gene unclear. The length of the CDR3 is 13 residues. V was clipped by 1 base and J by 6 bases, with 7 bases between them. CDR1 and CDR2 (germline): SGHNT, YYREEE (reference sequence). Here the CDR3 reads CASSLSVAGELFF. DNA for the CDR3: TGTGCCAGCAGCTTGAGCGTTGCCGGGGAGCTGTTTTTT.

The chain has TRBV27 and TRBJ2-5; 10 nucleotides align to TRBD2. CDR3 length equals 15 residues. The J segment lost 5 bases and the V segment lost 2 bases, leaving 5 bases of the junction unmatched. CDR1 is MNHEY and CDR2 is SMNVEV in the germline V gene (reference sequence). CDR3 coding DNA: TGTGCCAGCAGTTTAAAGCGGGGGGGTGGCGAGACCCAGTACTTC. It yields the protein CASSLKRGGGETQYF.

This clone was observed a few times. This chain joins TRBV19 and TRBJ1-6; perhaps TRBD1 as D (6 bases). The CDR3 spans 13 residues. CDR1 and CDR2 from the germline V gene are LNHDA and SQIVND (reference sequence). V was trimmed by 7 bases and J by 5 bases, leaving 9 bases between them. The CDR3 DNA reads TGTGCCAGTACCCACAGGGATAATTCACCCCTCCACTTT. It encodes CASTHRDNSPLHF.

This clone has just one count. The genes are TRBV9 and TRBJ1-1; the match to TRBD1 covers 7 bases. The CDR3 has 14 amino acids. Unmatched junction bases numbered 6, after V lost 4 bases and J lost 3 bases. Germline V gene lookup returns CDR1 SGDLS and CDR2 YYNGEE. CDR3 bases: TGTGCCAGCAGCCCCACAGGACAGGACACTGAAGCTTTCTTT. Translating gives CASSPTGQDTEAFF.

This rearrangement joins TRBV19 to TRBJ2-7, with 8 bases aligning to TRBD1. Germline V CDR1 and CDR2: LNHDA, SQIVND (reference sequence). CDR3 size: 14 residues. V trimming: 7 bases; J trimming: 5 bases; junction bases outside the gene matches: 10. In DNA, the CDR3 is TGTGCCAGTAAGGAGGACAGGGTTTCCCACGAGCAGTACTTC. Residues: CASKEDRVSHEQYF.

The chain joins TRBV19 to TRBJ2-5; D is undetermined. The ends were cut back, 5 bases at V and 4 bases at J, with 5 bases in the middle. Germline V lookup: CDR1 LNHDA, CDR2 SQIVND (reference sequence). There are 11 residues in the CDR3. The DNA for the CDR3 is TGTGCCAGTAGTGCGTTAGAGACCCAGTACTTC. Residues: CASSALETQYF. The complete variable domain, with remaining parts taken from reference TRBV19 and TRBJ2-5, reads DGGITQSPKYLFRKEGQNVTLSCEQNLNHDAMYWYRQDPGQGLRLIYYSQIVNDFQKGDIAEGYSVSREKKESFPLTVTSAQKNPTAFYLCASSALETQYFGPGTRLLVL.